The rows below give T cell receptor beta chains drawn from one sample of a study of CD8+CD57+ T cells in acquired aplastic anemia. TCRdb passed the reads through MiXCR, listing each CDR3 protein once. Of about 160,000 distinct CDR3 sequences in the sample, around 48% are singletons; the top ten hold 25% to 40%. The sequencing sample was made of sorted CD4+, CD8+, or CD8+CD57+ T cells (not recorded which) from PBMCs. The receptors were gathered from a human donor with aplastic anemia. CDR3s include the opening cysteine and the closing phenylalanine or tryptophan. D genes are given only for firm matches. Clone size is not always given. Where it is, it says once, few, many or a class for expanded clones.

.,TRBV29-1,TRBJ2-7,many,CSVDLGRDYEQYF,TGCAGCGTTGATTTAGGCAGGGACTACGAGCAGTACTTC
.,TRBV3-1,TRBJ2-3,many,CASSPSMGDDTQYF,TGTGCCAGCAGCCCCTCGATGGGCGACGATACGCAGTATTTT
.,TRBV7-2,TRBJ2-7,many,CASSLDWSSYEQYF,TGTGCCAGCAGCTTAGACTGGAGCTCCTACGAGCAGTACTTC
.,TRBV7-6,TRBJ2-1,many,CASSFPLGGLTNNEQFF,TGTGCCAGCAGCTTCCCCTTAGGGGGGCTGACGAACAATGAGCAGTTCTTC
.,TRBV29-1,TRBJ2-1,many,CSVEGTQGRSPYNEQFF,TGCAGCGTTGAGGGGACCCAAGGACGCTCGCCTTACAATGAGCAGTTCTTC
TRBD2,TRBV15,TRBJ2-7,many,CATSRTTGGSLYEQYF,TGTGCCACCAGCAGGACAACGGGAGGCAGTCTGTACGAGCAGTACTTC
TRBD2,TRBV7-9,TRBJ2-5,.,CASSYLAGGAETQYF,TGTGCCAGCAGCTACCTAGCGGGAGGAGCAGAGACCCAGTACTTC
.,TRBV29-1,TRBJ2-2,.,CSVEKGELFF,TGCAGCGTTGAGAAGGGGGAGCTGTTTTTT
.,TRBV10-3,TRBJ2-2,.,CAMRRNDGTTGELFF,TGTGCCATGAGACGGAACGATGGGACCACCGGGGAGCTGTTTTTT
.,TRBV11-2,TRBJ1-2,many,CASSLSGGGQINYGYTF,TGTGCCAGCAGCTTATCCGGGGGTGGCCAGATTAACTATGGCTACACCTTC
.,TRBV24-1,TRBJ1-4,many,CATSDGATNEKLFF,TGTGCCACCAGTGATGGTGCAACTAATGAAAAACTGTTTTTT
TRBD1,TRBV20-1,TRBJ2-1,once,CSATAYPDRDMFF,TGCAGTGCTACAGCCTACCCCGACAGGGACATGTTCTTC
.,TRBV20-1,TRBJ2-7,.,CSAGDMGLYEQYF,TGCAGTGCTGGGGACATGGGACTCTACGAGCAGTACTTC
TRBD2,TRBV3-1,TRBJ2-1,few,CASSQDRGRAHNEQFF,TGTGCCAGCAGCCAAGATCGGGGGAGGGCCCACAATGAGCAGTTCTTC
.,TRBV7-2,TRBJ2-3,many,CASSLTVGGSDTQYF,TGTGCCAGCAGCTTAACTGTAGGGGGTTCAGATACGCAGTATTTT
TRBD2,TRBV20-1,TRBJ2-1,once,CSARAITSGSHNEQFF,TGCAGTGCTAGAGCGATTACTAGCGGGAGCCACAATGAGCAGTTCTTC
.,TRBV9,TRBJ1-6,many,CASSVDSGSDSPLHF,TGTGCCAGCAGCGTAGATTCAGGGTCTGATTCACCCCTCCACTTT
.,TRBV15,TRBJ2-1,.,CATSSQGGSYNEQFF,TGTGCCACCAGCTCTCAGGGCGGCTCCTACAATGAGCAGTTCTTC
.,TRBV28,TRBJ2-5,many,CASSLVNGQPQETQYF,TGTGCCAGCAGTTTGGTGAACGGACAACCTCAAGAGACCCAGTACTTC
.,TRBV10-2,TRBJ2-7,.,CASTGTDITYEQYF,TGCGCCAGCACAGGGACGGACATAACCTACGAGCAGTACTTC
.,TRBV25-1,TRBJ1-2,.,CASSERTDRPPGYTF,TGTGCCAGCAGTGAACGAACTGACAGGCCCCCTGGCTACACCTTC
TRBD1,TRBV12-3/TRBV12-4,TRBJ2-2,few,CASRQGSGELFF,TGTGCCAGCAGACAGGGGTCCGGGGAGCTGTTTTTT
.,TRBV7-2,TRBJ2-7,many,CASSLESRTTYEQYF,TGTGCCAGCAGCTTAGAGAGTCGGACTACCTACGAGCAGTACTTC
.,TRBV12-5,TRBJ2-7,many,CASGSNDGLDEQYF,TGTGCTAGTGGTTCCAACGACGGACTGGACGAGCAGTACTTC
.,TRBV20-1,TRBJ1-4,.,CSARAPTPEGEKLFF,TGCAGTGCTAGAGCCCCCACGCCTGAGGGTGAAAAACTGTTTTTT
.,TRBV29-1,TRBJ1-2,.,CSVLETNYGYTF,TGCAGCGTTTTAGAGACGAACTATGGCTACACCTTC
TRBD1,TRBV5-6,TRBJ1-4,.,CASSLEDRGQLFF,TGTGCCAGCAGCTTGGAGGACAGGGGGCAACTGTTTTTT
.,TRBV9,TRBJ2-7,many,CASSLETGSYEQYF,TGTGCCAGCAGCCTTGAGACGGGCTCCTACGAGCAGTACTTC
.,TRBV19,TRBJ1-1,many,CASSNWGNTEAFF,TGTGCCAGTAGTAATTGGGGGAACACTGAAGCTTTCTTT
.,TRBV10-3,TRBJ1-2,.,CAISESRGDGYTF,TGTGCCATCAGTGAGTCGAGGGGGGACGGCTACACCTTC
TRBD2,TRBV5-1,TRBJ2-7,.,CASSFPGLAAEGQYF,TGCGCCAGCAGCTTCCCGGGACTAGCGGCCGAGGGGCAGTACTTC
.,TRBV2,TRBJ2-7,.,CASSSTGYYEQYF,TGTGCCAGCAGCTCTACAGGCTACTACGAGCAGTACTTC
.,TRBV7-6,TRBJ2-3,many,CASSLVGGRPDTQYF,TGTGCCAGCAGCTTAGTTGGGGGGCGCCCAGATACGCAGTATTTT
.,TRBV24-1,TRBJ2-3,.,CATGGDVSTDTQYF,TGTGCCACCGGGGGTGACGTTTCCACAGATACGCAGTATTTT
.,TRBV11-3,TRBJ2-2,.,CASSLDLGYGELFF,TGTGCCAGCAGCTTAGATCTGGGTTACGGGGAGCTGTTTTTT
.,TRBV20-1,TRBJ2-3,.,CSAKRTDTQYF,TGCAGTGCTAAACGCACAGATACGCAGTATTTT
.,TRBV12-5,TRBJ2-5,many,CASGAPSGTQYF,TGTGCTAGTGGCGCCCCTTCGGGGACCCAGTACTTC
TRBD1,TRBV6-2/TRBV6-3,TRBJ1-5,.,CASSMGQGATAQPQHF,TGTGCCAGCAGTATGGGACAGGGGGCCACGGCACAGCCCCAGCATTTT